This T cell receptor (beta chain) was obtained from a study of blood T cell repertoires in COVID-19. As for the study in general: Sites across the United States, Italy and Spain contributed samples from acute and convalescent COVID-19. PBMCs, B-cell-depleted T cells, or T cells were the source of the cDNA or gDNA that made up the material.

Study processing details: Amplified reference gene primers provided the basis for estimating nucleated cell counts. TCRdb's copy holds only in-frame clones and misses some; the assay was immunoSEQ multiplex PCR. The V and J calls and clone size are taken from that table; D and trimming were inferred from the DNA. The table shows 110,000 to 150,000 clones, with 80% to 90% occurring only once. This CDR3 has 16 residues. The germline gives CDR1 SGHVS, CDR2 FNYEAQ. J was trimmed by 7 bases and V by 5 bases; bases with no gene match: 10. Sequenced: peripheral blood. This clonotype was obtained from a woman aged 55 to 70 with active COVID-19. The J gene is TRBJ2-1, the V gene TRBV7-6; TRBD2 aligns across 11 bases. CDR3 amino acids: CASSARLAGGPNEQFF. The CDR3 DNA is TGTGCCAGCAGCGCCCGATTAGCGGGAGGGCCTAATGAGCAGTTCTTC.